Listed below are T cell receptor beta chains from one sample, sequenced in a study of human versus mouse CDR3 diversity and MHC coevolution. Repertoires were generated with immunoSEQ multiplex PCR, while TCRdb's copy carries only in-frame clones and drops some. The sample lists about 81,000 clones, over 85% occurring once. Specimen: naive CD4+ T cells from blood. These receptors came from a person aged 30 to 70 in good health. Each CDR3 is given with its conserved first and last residue. The D gene is left open where the match is weak. Some rows have no size entry. The others give once, few or many, or a class for an expanded clone.

V	D	size	J	CDR3	DNA
TRBV7-2	TRBD1	.	TRBJ1-2	CASSLGGGRGYTF	TGTGCCAGCAGCTTAGGAGGGGGCCGGGGCTACACCTTC
TRBV5-1	TRBD1	once	TRBJ1-2	CASSPQGAPNYGYTF	TGCGCCAGCAGCCCTCAGGGGGCTCCTAACTATGGCTACACCTTC
TRBV19	TRBD1	.	TRBJ1-5	CASSPLRTGGGQPQHF	TGTGCCAGTAGTCCGTTGCGGACAGGTGGAGGACAGCCCCAGCATTTT
TRBV11-2	.	.	TRBJ2-3	CASSLVGARPDTQYF	TGTGCCAGCAGCTTAGTAGGGGCTAGACCAGATACGCAGTATTTT
TRBV2	TRBD1	.	TRBJ2-5	CASSSDRGETQYF	TGTGCCAGCAGTTCCGACAGGGGAGAGACCCAGTACTTC
TRBV19	.	few	TRBJ1-3	CASSIRGENTIYF	TGTGCCAGTAGTATTCGTGGAGAAAACACCATATATTTT
TRBV6-5	.	.	TRBJ2-7	CASSYGGATPYEQYF	TGTGCCAGCAGTTACGGGGGCGCGACACCCTACGAGCAGTACTTC
TRBV27	.	.	TRBJ1-4	CASSYTTVSTNEKLFF	TGTGCCAGCAGTTATACGACAGTCTCGACTAATGAAAAACTGTTTTTT
TRBV28	TRBD2	.	TRBJ2-7	CASSFSGLAGTSYEQYF	TGTGCCAGCAGTTTTTCGGGACTAGCGGGTACCTCCTACGAGCAGTACTTC
TRBV6-1	.	once	TRBJ2-5	CASSRTEQETQYF	TGTGCCAGCAGTAGGACAGAGCAAGAGACCCAGTACTTC
TRBV7-9	.	.	TRBJ2-1	CASSFLSYNEQFF	TGTGCCAGCAGCTTCCTTTCTTACAATGAGCAGTTCTTC
TRBV6-6	.	.	TRBJ2-7	CASSYSNREGEQYF	TGTGCCAGCAGTTACTCGAACAGGGAGGGCGAGCAGTACTTC
TRBV7-2	TRBD1	.	TRBJ2-7	CASSVYRDSSYEQYF	TGTGCCAGCAGCGTCTACCGGGACAGCTCCTACGAGCAGTACTTC
TRBV19	TRBD2	once	TRBJ2-1	CASSIRLADNEQFF	TGTGCCAGTAGTATCCGACTAGCGGACAATGAGCAGTTCTTC
TRBV9	.	.	TRBJ2-3	CASSPGMGSTDTQYF	TGTGCCAGCAGCCCAGGGATGGGCTCTACAGATACGCAGTATTTT
TRBV19	TRBD1	.	TRBJ1-4	CASTAGTVNEKLFF	TGTGCCAGCACGGCCGGGACAGTTAATGAAAAACTGTTTTTT
TRBV28	.	.	TRBJ2-7	CASSLVTGGGSPYF	TGTGCCAGCAGTTTAGTCACAGGGGGGGGCTCGCCGTACTTC
TRBV7-2	TRBD1	.	TRBJ1-2	CASSVQQGVIGYGYTF	TGTGCCAGCAGCGTCCAACAGGGGGTAATAGGGTATGGCTACACCTTC
TRBV9	.	.	TRBJ1-5	CASSVGSSGNQPQHF	TGTGCCAGCAGCGTAGGGTCCAGCGGCAATCAGCCCCAGCATTTT
TRBV5-1	.	.	TRBJ2-2	CASSLGDSNTGELFF	TGCGCCAGCAGCTTGGGAGACAGCAACACCGGGGAGCTGTTTTTT
TRBV19	.	once	TRBJ1-1	CASSQQIMNTEAFF	TGTGCCAGTAGTCAACAGATCATGAACACTGAAGCTTTCTTT
TRBV21-1	.	.	TRBJ2-7	CASSGQLSYEQYF	TGTGCCAGCAGCGGACAGCTGTCCTACGAGCAGTACTTC
TRBV2	.	.	TRBJ2-2	CASTRGNTGELFF	TGTGCCAGCACCAGGGGAAACACCGGGGAGCTGTTTTTT
TRBV11-2	TRBD2	.	TRBJ2-2	CASEREVRNTGELFF	TGTGCCAGCGAGCGGGAGGTCCGGAACACCGGGGAGCTGTTTTTT
TRBV9	.	.	TRBJ2-7	CASSEHGGSRYEQYF	TGTGCCAGCAGCGAACATGGAGGGAGTAGATACGAGCAGTACTTC
TRBV19	TRBD2	.	TRBJ2-1	CASSSRLAGDHNEQFF	TGTGCCAGTAGTTCCCGACTAGCGGGGGACCACAATGAGCAGTTCTTC
TRBV28	TRBD1	.	TRBJ2-1	CASSLDDRACLF	TGTGCCAGCAGTTTAGACGACAGGGCGTGCCTCTTC
TRBV11-3	TRBD2	.	TRBJ2-1	CASSLAGSGSRNEQFF	TGTGCCAGCAGCTTAGCCGGGAGCGGGAGTCGCAATGAGCAGTTCTTC
TRBV19	TRBD2	.	TRBJ2-1	CASSPGLAGRFNEQFF	TGTGCCAGTAGTCCGGGACTAGCGGGGAGGTTTAATGAGCAGTTCTTC
TRBV29-1	TRBD1	.	TRBJ2-1	CSVAVDRPLYNEQFF	TGCAGCGTCGCCGTGGACAGGCCCCTCTACAATGAGCAGTTCTTC
TRBV28	.	few	TRBJ2-7	CASSRGASYEQYF	TGTGCCAGCAGCCGCGGGGCTTCCTACGAGCAGTACTTC
TRBV28	.	few	TRBJ1-5	CASTLGALNQPQHF	TGTGCCAGCACCCTAGGGGCGTTAAATCAGCCCCAGCATTTT
TRBV7-9	.	.	TRBJ2-5	CASSLGLGETQYF	TGTGCCAGCAGCTTAGGACTAGGGGAGACCCAGTACTTC
TRBV29-1	.	once	TRBJ2-7	CSVGQMDEQYF	TGCAGCGTTGGACAGATGGACGAGCAGTACTTC
TRBV2	.	.	TRBJ2-7	CASTSSYEQYF	TGTGCCAGCACTAGCTCCTACGAGCAGTACTTC
TRBV20-1	TRBD2	.	TRBJ2-1	CSAAAGAGQFF	TGCAGTGCCGCAGCGGGAGCGGGACAGTTCTTC
TRBV10-3	TRBD1	.	TRBJ1-1	CAISGDRGYGEAFF	TGTGCCATCAGTGGGGACAGGGGGTACGGGGAAGCTTTCTTT
TRBV6-5	TRBD1	.	TRBJ2-1	CASSRGRQGPNEQFF	TGTGCCAGCAGTAGGGGGAGACAGGGTCCCAATGAGCAGTTCTTC
TRBV10-3	.	few	TRBJ1-3	CAISESRGLRRSGNTIYF	TGTGCCATCAGTGAGTCGAGGGGACTTAGGCGGTCTGGAAACACCATATATTTT
TRBV6-5	.	.	TRBJ1-2	CASSYGQFYGYTF	TGTGCCAGCAGTTACGGACAGTTCTATGGCTACACCTTC
TRBV5-1	.	.	TRBJ1-3	CASSLTSSGNTIYF	TGCGCCAGCAGCTTGACAAGCTCTGGAAACACCATATATTTT
TRBV19	.	.	TRBJ1-2	CASSVRGGGYTF	TGTGCCAGTAGTGTCAGGGGAGGGGGCTACACCTTC
TRBV15	.	.	TRBJ1-5	CATSRDLTVNSNQPQHF	TGTGCCACCAGCAGAGATCTAACCGTCAATAGCAATCAGCCCCAGCATTTT
TRBV18	TRBD1	.	TRBJ2-7	CASSPPATGGNEQYF	TGTGCCAGCTCACCACCGGCGACAGGGGGCAACGAGCAGTACTTC
TRBV7-8	TRBD1	.	TRBJ2-7	CASSLSGQGSYEQYF	TGTGCCAGCAGCTTATCCGGACAGGGAAGCTACGAGCAGTACTTC